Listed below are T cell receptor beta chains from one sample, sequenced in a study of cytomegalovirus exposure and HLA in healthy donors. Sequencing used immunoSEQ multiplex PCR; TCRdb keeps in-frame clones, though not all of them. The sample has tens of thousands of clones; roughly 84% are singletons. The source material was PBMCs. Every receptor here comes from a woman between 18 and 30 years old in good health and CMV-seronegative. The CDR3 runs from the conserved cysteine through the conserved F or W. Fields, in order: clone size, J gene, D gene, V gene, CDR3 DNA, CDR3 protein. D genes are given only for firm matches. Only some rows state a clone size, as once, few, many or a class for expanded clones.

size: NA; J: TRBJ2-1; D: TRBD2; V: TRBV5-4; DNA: TGTGCCAGCAGCGGGGGGACTATACAAACTTCCTACAATGAGCAGTTCTTC; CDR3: CASSGGTIQTSYNEQFF
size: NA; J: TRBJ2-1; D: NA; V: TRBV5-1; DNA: TGCGCCAGCAGCTTGGGACAGGACATGACTCGACACCCCTACAATGAGCAGTTCTTC; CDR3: CASSLGQDMTRHPYNEQFF
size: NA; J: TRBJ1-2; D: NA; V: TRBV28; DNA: TGTGCCACGGAGGGAGTCCAATATGGCTACACCTTC; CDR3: CATEGVQYGYTF
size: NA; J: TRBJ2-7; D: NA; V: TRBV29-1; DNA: TGCAGCGTTGAAGTTTCTAGCGCATCCTACGAGCAGTACTTC; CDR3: CSVEVSSASYEQYF
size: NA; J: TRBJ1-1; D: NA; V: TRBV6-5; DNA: TGTGCCAGCAGTTACTCGAACTTCGGCGGTAGTGAAGCTTTCTTT; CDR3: CASSYSNFGGSEAFF
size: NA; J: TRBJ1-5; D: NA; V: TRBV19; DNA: TGTGCCAGTAGTATAGATCTTGGGCAGGGAATTCAGCCCCAGCATTTT; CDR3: CASSIDLGQGIQPQHF
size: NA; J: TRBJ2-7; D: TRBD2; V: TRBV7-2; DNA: TGTGCCAGCAGTCGGACTAGCGGGAGGGCCAACGAGCAGTACTTC; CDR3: CASSRTSGRANEQYF
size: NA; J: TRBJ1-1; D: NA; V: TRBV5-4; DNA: TGTGCCAGCAGCGTCGGAAACGGGGGCACTGAAGCTTTCTTT; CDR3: CASSVGNGGTEAFF
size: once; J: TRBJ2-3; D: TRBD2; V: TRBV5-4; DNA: TGTGCCAGCAGCCCGGGACTAGCGGGAGCATGGGATACGCAGTATTTT; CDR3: CASSPGLAGAWDTQYF
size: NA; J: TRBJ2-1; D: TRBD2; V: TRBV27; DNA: TGTGCCAGCAGTTTGGTAGGCGGGAGGGCCGTCAATGAGCAGTTCTTC; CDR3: CASSLVGGRAVNEQFF
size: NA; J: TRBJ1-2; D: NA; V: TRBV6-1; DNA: TGTGCCAGCACTTCGACAGCTTTCTATGGCTACACCTTC; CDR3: CASTSTAFYGYTF
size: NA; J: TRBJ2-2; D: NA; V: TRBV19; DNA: TGTGCCAGTAGTCTTGAGCTAGCCAACACCGGGGAGCTGTTTTTT; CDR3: CASSLELANTGELFF
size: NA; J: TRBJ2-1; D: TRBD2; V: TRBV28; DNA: TGTGCCAGCAGTCCCCCCCCGGCTAGCGGGTTTTACAATGAGCAGTTCTTC; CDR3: CASSPPPASGFYNEQFF